This T cell receptor (beta chain) was sequenced during a study of blood T cell repertoires in COVID-19. Repertoires were generated with immunoSEQ multiplex PCR, while TCRdb's copy carries only in-frame clones and drops some. The top ten clones hold 1.9% of a sample with approximately 300,000 clones, approximately 81% of them seen once. Trimming removed 8 bases from V and 4 bases from J; junction bases left unmatched: 9. This CDR3 contains 14 residues. Germline V gene data show CDR1 as MNHEY and CDR2 as SVGAGI. The source of this sequence is a woman aged 25 to 45 who had been exposed to COVID-19. V gene TRBV6-5 combines with J gene TRBJ1-1; 8 bases match TRBD1. The sequenced sample was PBMCs or T cells enriched from blood (not recorded which). The CDR3 DNA follows: TGTGCCAGCGGACAGGGCTGGGATCCCACTGAAGCTTTCTTT. It yields the protein CASGQGWDPTEAFF.